What follows are 8 T cell receptor beta chains derived from one specimen sequenced in a study of blood T cell repertoires in COVID-19. The table came from immunoSEQ multiplex PCR; TCRdb's copy has only in-frame clones and leaves some out. Seen here are approximately 270,000 clones, roughly 80% observed once, and the top ten hold roughly 10%. Sample: peripheral blood. The receptor source for this set is a man older than 75 with acute or convalescent COVID-19.

V usage is TRBV19 and J usage is TRBJ2-1, with TRBD1 matching over 11 bases. V lost 7 bases to trimming and J lost 0 bases; unmatched junction nucleotides: 11. This CDR3 region has 18 residues. Germline V gene data show CDR1 as LNHDA and CDR2 as SQIVND (reference sequence). The chain's CDR3 is CASTLSSGTGGSYNEQFF. The CDR3 nucleotides are TGTGCCAGTACCCTCTCCTCCGGGACAGGGGGCTCCTACAATGAGCAGTTCTTC. Filled out from reference TRBV19 and TRBJ2-1, the complete variable domain reads DGGITQSPKYLFRKEGQNVTLSCEQNLNHDAMYWYRQDPGQGLRLIYYSQIVNDFQKGDIAEGYSVSREKKESFPLTVTSAQKNPTAFYLCASTLSSGTGGSYNEQFFGPGTRLTVL.

This clone was seen just once. V and J are TRBV11-1 and TRBJ2-7; no definite D call. V lost 1 base to trimming and J lost 3 bases, with 7 bases between them. The CDR3 has 13 residues. In germline, CDR1 is SGHAT, CDR2 FQDESV (reference sequence). CDR3 DNA sequence: TGTGCCAGCAGCTTAGGGAGTAGCTACGAGCAGTACTTC. This gives the protein CASSLGSSYEQYF.

The chain recombines TRBV20-1 with TRBJ2-2, with a tentative D call TRBD1 (5 bases). The germline CDR1 and CDR2 sequences are DFQATT and SNEGSKA (reference sequence). The CDR3 totals 15 residues. The V end was cut by 3 bases, the J end by 4 bases, with 15 bases between. DNA of the CDR3: TGCAGTGCTAGTCAGCCAGGGCGCAGCACCGGGGAGCTGTTTTTT. It is translated as CSASQPGRSTGELFF.

The V and J genes are TRBV7-9 and TRBJ1-1; no firm D call. V was pared by 5 bases and J by 5 bases, with 9 bases between. The CDR3 extends over 12 amino acids. The germline V gene encodes CDR1 SEHNR and CDR2 FQNEAQ (reference sequence). The CDR3 DNA sequence: TGTGCCAGCAGCCGCTTGAGAACTGAAGCTTTCTTT. Translation: CASSRLRTEAFF.

This chain connects TRBV19 to TRBJ1-1; 9 bases map to TRBD1. The germline V gene encodes CDR1 LNHDA and CDR2 SQIVND (reference sequence). CDR3 length equals 15 residues. The V segment lost 3 bases and the J segment 6 bases; nucleotides outside the gene matches: 8. The CDR3 DNA follows: TGTGCCAGTAGTATGGTATTGGGGACAGGGCCTGAAGCTTTCTTT. Translated, it gives CASSMVLGTGPEAFF.

The chain combines TRBV4-1 with TRBJ2-3; tentative D call: TRBD1 (6 bases). Germline-derived CDR1 and CDR2 are MGHRA and YSYEKL. The V end lost 0 bases, the J end lost 2 bases, and 12 bases lay between the germline ends. CDR3 length equals 16 residues. CDR3 loop: CASSQEGQLSTDTQYF. The DNA of the CDR3 is TGCGCCAGCAGCCAAGAAGGACAGCTGTCCACAGATACGCAGTATTTT.

The chain couples TRBV7-8 to TRBJ1-4; maybe TRBD1 (6 bases). Germline CDR1 is SGHVS and CDR2 is FQNEAQ. The CDR3 is 14 amino acids. Trimming shortened V by 3 bases and J by 11 bases, and 16 bases separated the two germline ends. CDR3 region: CASSLGRGRGKLFF. The CDR3 coding sequence is TGTGCCAGCAGCTTGGGGCGGGGGCGAGGGAAACTGTTTTTT.

J is TRBJ2-3 and V is TRBV6-5; 8 bases agree with TRBD2. This CDR3 has 15 amino acids. V was clipped by 6 bases and J by 3 bases; unmatched bases: 8. Germline assignment: CDR1 MNHEY and CDR2 SVGAGI. The DNA of the CDR3 is TGTGCCAGCAGAACGGGGGGGCTCACTACAGATACGCAGTATTTT. The encoded protein is CASRTGGLTTDTQYF.